A single sample is the source of the 12 T cell receptor beta chains below, sequenced in a study of post-analysis software for immune sequencing data (dated by TCRdb to the mid-2010s). For these receptors, no antigen is known. The method behind the library was PCR. For sequencing, an Illumina HiSeq 2500 was employed. Unique molecular identifiers were incorporated into TCR beta cDNA libraries to reduce PCR and sequencing biases. In-frame beta chains were kept once TCRdb had trimmed the public reads at Q25 with fastp and called clones with MiXCR. Every entry covers one CDR3 protein and lists the most common genes and DNA from its rows. The sample table lists about 560,000 distinct CDR3 sequences, around 40% of them with a count of one. The ten largest account for roughly 1.8% of the sample. Overall results and qualifications from the work: Roughly 5 TRBV segments, including TRBV5-6, TRBV5-1 and TRBV20-1, were significantly more frequent in patients than controls.

The sample taken for sequencing was blood. The receptors stem from a girl aged 5-17 years with multiple sclerosis.

This clonotype was counted a few times. The chain is built from TRBV3-1 and TRBJ2-7; 10 bases align to TRBD1. This CDR3 is built from 15 residues. V dropped 0 bases and J dropped 7; count of bases not matched to a gene: 6. The V gene's germline CDR1 is LGHDT and CDR2 YNNKEL (reference sequence). The CDR3 is CASSQDGDRGHEQYF. In DNA, the CDR3 is TGTGCCAGCAGCCAAGATGGAGACAGGGGGCATGAGCAGTACTTC.

This clonotype is labeled medium-sized. The chain links TRBV20-1 to TRBJ2-7, with D possibly matching TRBD1 (5 bases). CDR1 and CDR2 from the germline V gene are DFQATT and SNEGSKA (reference sequence). V shed 3 bases and J shed 3 bases, with 6 bases lying between them. This CDR3 has 11 residues. The CDR3 region is CSARDNYEQYF. The CDR3 DNA follows: TGCAGTGCTAGGGACAACTACGAGCAGTACTTC.

This sequence joins TRBV24-1 and TRBJ2-5, with 9 bases aligning to TRBD1. V was clipped by 9 bases and J by 5 bases; unmatched bases: 9. Germline lookup yields CDR1 KGHDR and CDR2 SFDVKD. The CDR3 is made up of 14 amino acids. CDR3 nucleotides: TGTGCCACCCGGTCTGGACAGGGGCGGGAGACCCAGTACTTC. Amino acid sequence: CATRSGQGRETQYF.

This chain uses TRBV20-1 with TRBJ2-7; D gene unclear. Trimming shortened V by 2 bases and J by 2 bases, and 7 bases separated the two germline ends. Germline V gives CDR1 DFQATT, CDR2 SNEGSKA (reference sequence). CDR3 length: 12 residues. The CDR3 is CSARRMAYEQYF. The CDR3 coding sequence is TGCAGTGCTAGACGGATGGCCTACGAGCAGTACTTC.

This clonotype was seen a few times. The chain uses TRBV5-1 and TRBJ2-5; 8 nucleotides agree with TRBD2. This CDR3 has 15 residues. CDR1 is SGHRS and CDR2 is YFSETQ in the germline V gene. Trimming removed 4 bases from V and 5 bases from J; junction bases left unmatched: 10. CDR3 DNA: TGCGCCAGCAGCCCCGGGCGGGGGGTCGGGGAGACCCAGTACTTC. Its translation is CASSPGRGVGETQYF. Full variable domain (rest looked up from reference TRBV5-1 and TRBJ2-5): KAGVTQTPRYLIKTRGQQVTLSCSPISGHRSVSWYQQTPGQGLQFLFEYFSETQRNKGNFPGRFSGRQFSNSRSEMNVSTLELGDSALYLCASSPGRGVGETQYFGPGTRLLVL.

The chain carries TRBV6-6 and TRBJ2-6; D is possibly TRBD1 or TRBD2 (6 bases each). V gave up 7 bases and J gave up 0 bases, with 16 bases separating them. The germline CDR1 and CDR2 sequences are MNHNY and SVGAGI (reference sequence). The CDR3 extends over 17 amino acids. In DNA, the CDR3 is TGTGCCAGCAAGCTACCGGGGGACAACTCTGGGGCCAACGTCCTGACTTTC. It yields the protein CASKLPGDNSGANVLTF.

V gene TRBV20-1 combines with J gene TRBJ2-5; D perhaps matches TRBD2 (7 bases). Germline V CDR1 and CDR2: DFQATT, SNEGSKA (reference sequence). The CDR3 totals 12 residues. CDR3: CRANREGETQYF. CDR3 DNA sequence: TGCAGGGCAAACAGGGAGGGGGAGACCCAGTACTTC.

This chain connects TRBV6-5 to TRBJ1-2; 7 bases are a match to TRBD1. Germline CDR1 reads MNHEY; CDR2 reads SVGAGI. With 10 bases clipped from V and 8 bases from J, the junction kept 7 bases outside the gene matches. The CDR3 runs to 11 residues. Here the CDR3 reads CATGDRDGYTF. CDR3 bases: TGTGCCACCGGAGACAGGGACGGCTACACCTTC.

V and J are TRBV5-1 and TRBJ2-5, with TRBD1 as a possible D gene (5 bases). The CDR3 totals 16 residues. Trimming removed 0 bases at V and 0 bases at J, with 12 bases between. Germline CDR1 SGHRS, CDR2 YFSETQ. CDR3 residues: CASSLGAQGNQETQYF. For the CDR3, the DNA is TGCGCCAGCAGCTTGGGCGCCCAGGGTAACCAAGAGACCCAGTACTTC.

This rearrangement joins TRBV6-1 to TRBJ2-1; 9 bases align to TRBD1. There are 15 residues in the CDR3. Looked up from germline, CDR1 is MNHNS and CDR2 is SASEGT. J lost 1 base, V lost 6 bases, and 4 bases had no gene match. CDR3 nucleotide sequence: TGTGCCAGCAGGGGGGGGACAGGGTCCTACAATGAGCAGTTCTTC. Protein product: CASRGGTGSYNEQFF.

This chain connects TRBV10-3 to TRBJ1-5, with TRBD1 matching over 8 bases. Germline loops: CDR1 ENHRY, CDR2 SYGVKD. There are 15 residues in the CDR3. After removal of 0 bases from V and 7 bases from J, the junction contained 5 bases not matched to a gene. The CDR3 loop reads CAISESQGAGQPQHF. Written as DNA, the CDR3 is TGTGCCATCAGTGAGTCCCAGGGGGCAGGGCAGCCCCAGCATTTT.

This sequence joins TRBV12-3 or TRBV12-4 and TRBJ2-5, with TRBD2 identical over 8 bases. V was clipped by 0 bases and J by 2 bases; unmatched bases: 2. The CDR3 length is 15 residues. CDR3 nucleotide sequence: TGTGCCAGCAGTTTAGCGCGGGGGGAACAAGAGACCCAGTACTTC. Translating it yields CASSLARGEQETQYF.